This entry is about one T cell receptor (beta chain). This sample stems from a study of blood T cell repertoires in COVID-19. As for the study in general: In each case, the material was cDNA or gDNA derived from T cells, B-cell-depleted T cells, or PBMCs.

With V trimmed by 7 bases and J by 2 bases, 11 bases remained unmatched. The CDR3 runs 17 residues. Germline CDR1 is SNHLY and CDR2 is FYNNEI. TCRdb keeps only in-frame clones here, not all; method: immunoSEQ multiplex PCR. The sample holds hundreds of thousands of clones, 85% to 90% seen once. The V gene is TRBV2, the J gene TRBJ2-1; 10 bases map to TRBD2. The sequence came from a man aged 50 to 60 who had been exposed to COVID-19. Input material: PBMCs or T cells enriched from blood (not recorded which). The CDR3 region has the DNA TGTGCCAGCATCATGAATCTAGCGGGGGTCGCCTACAATGAGCAGTTCTTC. It translates to CASIMNLAGVAYNEQFF.